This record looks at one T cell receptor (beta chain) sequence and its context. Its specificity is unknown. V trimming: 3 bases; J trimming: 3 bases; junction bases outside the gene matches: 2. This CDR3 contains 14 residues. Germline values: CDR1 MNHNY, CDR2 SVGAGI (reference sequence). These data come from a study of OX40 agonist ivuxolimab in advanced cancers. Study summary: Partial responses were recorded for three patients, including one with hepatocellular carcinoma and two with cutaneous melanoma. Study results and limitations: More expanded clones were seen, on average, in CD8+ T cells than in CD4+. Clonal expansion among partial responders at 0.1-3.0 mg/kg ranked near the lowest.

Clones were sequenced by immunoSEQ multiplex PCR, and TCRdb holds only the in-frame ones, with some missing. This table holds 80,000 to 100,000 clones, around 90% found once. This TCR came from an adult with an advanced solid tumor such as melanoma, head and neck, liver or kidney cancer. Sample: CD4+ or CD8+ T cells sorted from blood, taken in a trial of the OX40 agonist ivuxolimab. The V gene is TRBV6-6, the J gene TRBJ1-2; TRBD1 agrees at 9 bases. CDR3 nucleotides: TGTGCCAGCAGTTATGGGACAGGGCACTATGGCTACACCTTC. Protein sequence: CASSYGTGHYGYTF.